These 16 T cell receptor beta chains were all obtained from the same sample, sequenced in a study of blood T cell repertoires in COVID-19. The assay was immunoSEQ multiplex PCR, and TCRdb's table has in-frame clones only and misses some. Of about 440,000 clones in the sample, around 89% were seen once. The specimen was peripheral blood. These receptors were obtained from a woman aged 45-65 years with COVID-19, enrolled during active disease.

CDR3 coding DNA: TGTGCCAGTAGTATAAATTCCGCCGGGGAGCTGTTTTTT. As protein: CASSINSAGELFF. The chain links TRBV19 to TRBJ2-2, with D hard to call. CDR3 size: 13 residues. Per the germline V gene, CDR1 is LNHDA and CDR2 is SQIVND (reference sequence). Trimming removed 2 bases at V and 6 bases at J, with 7 bases between.

This chain connects TRBV7-3 to TRBJ2-7; D is possibly TRBD2 (5 bases). The CDR3 loop spans 14 amino acids. V was trimmed by 2 bases and J by 1 base, leaving 9 bases between them. CDR1 is SGHTA, CDR2 FQGTGA, per germline. The CDR3 loop is CASSLGAVSYEQYF. The CDR3 nucleotides read TGTGCCAGCAGCTTAGGAGCGGTGTCCTACGAGCAGTACTTC.

This chain links TRBV6-5 with TRBJ1-6; 9 bases are a match to TRBD1. The germline gives CDR1 MNHEY, CDR2 SVGAGI. J gave up 7 bases and V 6 bases, and 7 bases lay outside the gene matches. The CDR3 runs 15 residues. CDR3 sequence reads: CASRPGTGRNSPLHF. CDR3 bases: TGTGCCAGCAGGCCCGGGACAGGGAGGAATTCACCCCTCCACTTT.

The rearrangement uses TRBV7-3 and TRBJ2-3, with 7 bases that match TRBD2. CDR3 length: 15 residues. The germline V gene has CDR1 SGHTA and CDR2 FQGTGA. The V segment lost 5 bases and the J segment 2 bases; nucleotides outside the gene matches: 7. The CDR3 DNA follows: TGTGCCAGCAGCCCAAGCGGGGACCCCACAGATACGCAGTATTTT. Its translation: CASSPSGDPTDTQYF.

The V and J genes are TRBV5-1 and TRBJ2-7, with 9 bases aligning to TRBD1. The CDR3 is 14 residues long. CDR1 and CDR2 (germline): SGHRS, YFSETQ. V was clipped by 4 bases and J by 3 bases; unmatched bases: 5. In DNA, the CDR3 is TGCGCCAGCAGCCTCCGGGACAGGGACTACGAGCAGTACTTC. It codes for CASSLRDRDYEQYF.

The rearrangement links TRBV6-5 to TRBJ1-1; no clear D gene. Trimming removed 5 bases from V and 11 bases from J, with 15 bases in between. Germline lookup yields CDR1 MNHEY and CDR2 SVGAGI. The CDR3 is 12 residues long. CDR3 bases: TGTGCCAGCAGTCCCGCGTCTTACCGGGCTTTCTTT. This gives the protein CASSPASYRAFF.

The V gene is TRBV13, the J gene TRBJ1-5; D unclear. Germline assignment: CDR1 PRHDT and CDR2 FYEKMQ (reference sequence). The germline V and J ends were trimmed by 0 bases and 7 bases, with 4 bases remaining between them. The CDR3 is made up of 12 amino acids. The DNA for the CDR3 is TGTGCCAGCAGCTTAGGCGCGCAGCCCCAGCATTTT. This sequence encodes CASSLGAQPQHF.

The rearrangement uses TRBV29-1 and TRBJ2-1; 9 bases line up with TRBD1. The ends lost 4 bases at V and 9 bases at J; junction bases unmatched: 10. The CDR3 loop spans 14 amino acids. Germline CDR1 is SQVTM and CDR2 is ANQGSEA. The CDR3, as DNA: TGCAGCGTTGGTAGGGACAGGGTAGATAGTGAGCAGTTCTTC. Translated, it gives CSVGRDRVDSEQFF.

The genes are TRBV18 and TRBJ1-2, with no clear D. Per the germline V gene, CDR1 is KGHSH and CDR2 is LQKENI. This CDR3 contains 13 residues. V dropped 1 base and J dropped 8 bases, with 11 bases sitting between them. The CDR3 is CASSPLRGEGYTF. The CDR3 bases are TGTGCCAGCTCACCACTTCGGGGAGAAGGCTACACCTTC.

The V call is TRBV4-2, the J call TRBJ2-3; 8 positions match TRBD2. The CDR3 has 17 residues. Trimming at V came to 4 bases and at J to 1 base, leaving 10 bases not matched to a gene. Germline CDR1 and CDR2: LGHNA and YNFKEQ. This CDR3 reads CASSRGGDSGGTDTQYF. CDR3 sequence (DNA): TGTGCCAGCAGCCGAGGGGGTGATAGCGGGGGCACAGATACGCAGTATTTT.

The chain carries TRBV3-1 (or the pseudogene TRBV3-2) and TRBJ2-7; D possibly corresponds to TRBD1 (7 bases). CDR1 is LGHDT and CDR2 is YNNKEL in the germline V gene (reference sequence). With 5 bases removed from V and 2 bases from J, the gap between germline ends came to 10 bases. The CDR3 runs 13 residues. Written as DNA, the CDR3 is TGTGCCAGCAGCGGAGGGGGCCCCTACGAGCAGTACTTC. It yields the protein CASSGGGPYEQYF.

The chain uses TRBV6-5 and TRBJ2-5, with 8 positions matching TRBD2. The CDR3 is made up of 12 amino acids. J gave up 5 bases and V 7 bases, and 3 bases lay outside the gene matches. Germline-derived CDR1 and CDR2 are MNHEY and SVGAGI. CDR3 in DNA: TGTGCCAGCACGGGGGGGCTGGAGACCCAGTACTTC. This codes for CASTGGLETQYF.

This chain joins TRBV27 and TRBJ2-2; perhaps TRBD2 as D (5 bases). The CDR3 length is 15 residues. Germline CDR1 reads MNHEY; CDR2 reads SMNVEV (reference sequence). The V end lost 10 bases, the J end lost 4 bases, and 19 bases lay between the germline ends. CDR3 sequence: CATTPGSHGTGELFF. The CDR3 DNA follows: TGTGCCACCACCCCGGGGAGTCATGGCACCGGGGAGCTGTTTTTT.

The rearrangement joins TRBV19 to TRBJ2-3; 8 nucleotides line up with TRBD1. The CDR3 has 15 residues. The V gene end was trimmed by 4 bases and the J gene end by 0 bases; junction bases not matched to a gene: 3. From germline, CDR1 is LNHDA and CDR2 SQIVND (reference sequence). Written as DNA, the CDR3 is TGTGCCAGTAGTACATCAGGGGGCAGCACAGATACGCAGTATTTT. Amino acids: CASSTSGGSTDTQYF.

The genes are TRBV28 and TRBJ2-2, with TRBD1 matching over 9 bases. The V gene's germline CDR1 is MDHEN and CDR2 SYDVKM. This CDR3 contains 17 residues. The ends lost 8 bases at V and 4 bases at J; junction bases unmatched: 14. This chain's CDR3 is CASGTQPGQGRTGELFF. The CDR3 DNA sequence: TGTGCCAGCGGTACTCAACCGGGACAGGGTCGCACCGGGGAGCTGTTTTTT.

The chain combines TRBV5-1 with TRBJ2-3; 8 positions match TRBD2. After removal of 3 bases from V and 9 bases from J, the junction contained 6 bases not matched to a gene. This CDR3 is 13 amino acids long. Germline V gene lookup returns CDR1 SGHRS and CDR2 YFSETQ. The CDR3 nucleotides are TGCGCCAGCAGCTCCGACGGGGGGGTCACGCAGTATTTT. This sequence encodes CASSSDGGVTQYF.